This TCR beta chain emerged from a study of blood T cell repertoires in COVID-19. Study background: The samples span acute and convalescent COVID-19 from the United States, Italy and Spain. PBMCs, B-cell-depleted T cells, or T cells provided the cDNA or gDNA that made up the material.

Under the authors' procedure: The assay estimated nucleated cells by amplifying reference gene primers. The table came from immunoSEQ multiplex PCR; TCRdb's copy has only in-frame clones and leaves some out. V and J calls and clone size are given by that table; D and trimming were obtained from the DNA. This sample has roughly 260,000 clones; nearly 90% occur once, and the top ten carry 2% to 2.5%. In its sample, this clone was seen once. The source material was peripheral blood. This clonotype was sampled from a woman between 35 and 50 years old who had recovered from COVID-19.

CDR3 coding DNA: TGTGCCAGCAGTGATTCAGGTAGAACACCGAACACCGGGGAGCTGTTTTTT. Translation gives CASSDSGRTPNTGELFF. The chain is built from TRBV6-1 and TRBJ2-2; D unresolved. In germline, CDR1 is MNHNS, CDR2 SASEGT. The CDR3 runs 17 residues. V gave up 3 bases and J gave up 0 bases, with 14 bases separating them.